This TCR beta chain came from a study of technical replicates of blood from a few donors. V was clipped by 4 bases and J by 0 bases, with 9 bases between them. Germline CDR1 and CDR2: LGHNA and YNFKEQ. This CDR3 has 14 amino acids. The table lists this clone with a few counts. Sequencing used immunoSEQ multiplex PCR; TCRdb keeps in-frame clones, though not all of them. Here the sample spans tens of thousands of clones, over 90% being singletons. Sequencing was performed on PBMCs. The TCR sequence derives from a human donor in good health. Some clones in this sample may be carry-over from other donors' samples. V is TRBV4-2 and J is TRBJ1-1; D gene unclear. CDR3 DNA sequence: TGTGCCAGCAGCCGCCTTGAGGTGAACACTGAAGCTTTCTTT. Its translation: CASSRLEVNTEAFF.